This TCR beta chain was identified in a study of cytomegalovirus exposure and HLA in healthy donors. Looking at the study overall: In an early release, HLA-typed donors contributed tens of millions of unique TCR sequences.

The study ran its PCR with 60 Vbeta and 13 Jbeta primers. The method was immunoSEQ multiplex PCR; TCRdb's version includes in-frame clones alone and lacks a portion of them. Of 100,000 to 150,000 clones in the sample, 80% were seen once. In regard to this clone: Its antigen is not known.

Study-wide findings and caveats: Sequencing artifact likely explains a cluster of highly shared sequence variants. The productive fraction for most TCR beta V segments was about 87% or about 30% in an earlier analysis. Reportedly, cytomegalovirus status was diagnosed with high sensitivity and specificity.

V shed 0 bases and J shed 2 bases, with 5 bases lying between them. The CDR3 spans 13 residues. Germline-derived CDR1 and CDR2 are ENHRY and SYGVKD. The TCR originated in a middle-aged man in good health and CMV-seronegative. Sequenced: PBMCs. The chain couples TRBV10-3 to TRBJ2-7; D remains ambiguous. The chain's CDR3 is CAISESAAYEQYF. The DNA of the CDR3 is TGTGCCATCAGTGAGTCGGCAGCCTACGAGCAGTACTTC.